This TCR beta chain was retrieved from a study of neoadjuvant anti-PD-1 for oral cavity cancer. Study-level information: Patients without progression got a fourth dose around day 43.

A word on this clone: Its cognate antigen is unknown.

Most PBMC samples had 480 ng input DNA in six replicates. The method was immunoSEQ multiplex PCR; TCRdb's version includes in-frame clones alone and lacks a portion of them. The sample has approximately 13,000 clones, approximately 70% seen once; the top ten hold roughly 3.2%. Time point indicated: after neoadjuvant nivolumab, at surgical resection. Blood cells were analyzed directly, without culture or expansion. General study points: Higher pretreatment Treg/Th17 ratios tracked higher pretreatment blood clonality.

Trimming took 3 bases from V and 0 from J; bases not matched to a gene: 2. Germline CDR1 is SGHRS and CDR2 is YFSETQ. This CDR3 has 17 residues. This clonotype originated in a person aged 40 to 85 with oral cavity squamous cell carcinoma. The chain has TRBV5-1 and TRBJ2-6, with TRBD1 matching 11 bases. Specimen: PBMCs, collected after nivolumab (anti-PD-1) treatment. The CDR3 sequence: CASSWDRGFSGANVLTF. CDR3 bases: TGCGCCAGCAGCTGGGACAGGGGGTTCTCTGGGGCCAACGTCCTGACTTTC.